This record looks at one T cell receptor (beta chain) sequence and its context. This clonotype appeared many times. Its antigen is still unknown. Per-nucleotide qualities are absent, and no much larger clonotype sits a single base away. The sequencing machine was an Illumina HiSeq 1500. TCRdb applied fastp at Q25 and MiXCR to the public reads, then kept only in-frame beta chains. Each entry is one CDR3 protein sequence, shown with its most common DNA and genes. This sample gives roughly 320,000 distinct CDR3 sequences in total; about 9.1% of them show up just once. Approximately 2.4% of the sample lies in the top ten. Trimming removed 5 bases from V and 1 base from J, leaving 8 bases between the germline ends. Its CDR3 holds 13 amino acids, cysteine through phenylalanine. Only CDR3 DNA remains: 39 bases, in frame from the first base. The data originate from a study of T cell repertoires in cytomegalovirus infection (dated by TCRdb to the late 2010s). Regarding the study in general: The HLA type of each donor mattered for the analysis, because public TCR beta signatures pointed to carriage of CMV infection along with the matching HLA type. The research as a whole found: Cumulative frequency of public TCR beta family members discriminated carriers of CMV infection plus the relevant HLA type in this cohort and an independent approximately 370-donor cohort. In the ex vivo response, HLA-C-restricted CMV-specific TCR beta clonotypes were dominant, and in two of eight donors the single most frequent clonotype came from this HLA-C-restricted group.

The sequence came from a human donor in good health (CMV status not recorded). Some clones in this sample may be carry-over from other donors' samples. The sample was PBMCs. Here the chain combines TRBV12-3 or TRBV12-4 and TRBJ1-1; the D gene is perhaps TRBD1, from 5 matching bases. The CDR3 region reads CASSVQGNTEAFF. The DNA sequence is given as TGTGCCAGCAGTGTTCAGGGGAACACTGAAGCTTTCTTT.